This TCR beta chain derives from a study of molecular identifiers for immune sequencing clone quantification. Study results and limitations: Jurkat TCR RNA spiked in from one cell (amid some 1 million naive cells) was reportedly detectable.

The CDR3 extends over 17 amino acids. Germline CDR1 is MDHEN and CDR2 is SYDVKM. TCRdb processed the PCR reads anew with MiXCR; each CDR3 protein has one entry. Of approximately 500,000 distinct CDR3 sequences in the sample, approximately 25% were seen once. This clonotype was counted a few times. Its antigen is not known. Just one base apart from a much larger clone, this may be a read error. It was from roughly 20,000 to 1,000,000 sorted cells, with 10%, 30% or 50% RNA, that naive CD8 libraries came. Isolation of naive CD8 T cells was achieved by sorting on a CD8+CD4-CCR7+CD45RA+ phenotype. The V gene is TRBV28, the J gene TRBJ2-6; perhaps D is TRBD1 or TRBD2 (5 bases each). This TCR came from a human donor in good health. Some libraries in this study had Jurkat cell RNA spiked in. The sequencing sample was made of naive CD8+ T cells from blood, with Jurkat cell RNA spiked in. The subset denotes: FACS-sorted CD8+CD4-CCR7+CD45RA+ naive T cells. The CDR3 region has the DNA TGTGCCAGCAGTACGCTGGACTCGTCTCCTGGGGCCGACGTCCTGACTTTC. This translates into CASSTLDSSPGADVLTF.